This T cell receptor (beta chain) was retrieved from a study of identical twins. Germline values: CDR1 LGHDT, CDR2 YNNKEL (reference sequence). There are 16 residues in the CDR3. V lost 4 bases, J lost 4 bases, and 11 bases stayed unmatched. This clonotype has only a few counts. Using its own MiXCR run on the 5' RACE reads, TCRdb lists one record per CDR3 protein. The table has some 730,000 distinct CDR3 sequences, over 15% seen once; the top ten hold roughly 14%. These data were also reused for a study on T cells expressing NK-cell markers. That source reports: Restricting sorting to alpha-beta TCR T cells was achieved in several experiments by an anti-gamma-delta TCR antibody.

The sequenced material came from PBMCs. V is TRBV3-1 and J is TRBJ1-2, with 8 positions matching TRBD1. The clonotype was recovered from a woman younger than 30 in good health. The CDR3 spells CASSLGTGRTPYGYTF. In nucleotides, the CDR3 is TGTGCCAGCAGCCTGGGGACAGGCCGGACCCCCTATGGCTACACCTTC. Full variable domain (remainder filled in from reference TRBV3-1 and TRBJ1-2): DTAVSQTPKYLVTQMGNDKSIKCEQNLGHDTMYWYKQDSKKFLKIMFSYNNKELIINETVPNRFSPKSPDKAHLNLHINSLELGDSAVYFCASSLGTGRTPYGYTFGSGTRLTVV.